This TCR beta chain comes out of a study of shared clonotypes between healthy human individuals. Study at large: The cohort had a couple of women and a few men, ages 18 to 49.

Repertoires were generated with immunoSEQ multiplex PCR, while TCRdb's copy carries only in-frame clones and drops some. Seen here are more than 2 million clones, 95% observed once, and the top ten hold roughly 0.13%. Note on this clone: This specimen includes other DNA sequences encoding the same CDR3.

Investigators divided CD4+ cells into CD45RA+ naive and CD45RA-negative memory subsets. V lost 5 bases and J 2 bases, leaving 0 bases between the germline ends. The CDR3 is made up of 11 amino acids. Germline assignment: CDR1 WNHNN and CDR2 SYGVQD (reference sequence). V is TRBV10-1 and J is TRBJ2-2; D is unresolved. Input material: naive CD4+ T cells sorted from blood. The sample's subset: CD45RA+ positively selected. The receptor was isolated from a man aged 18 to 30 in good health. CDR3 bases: TGCGCCAGCAGTAACACCGGGGAGCTGTTTTTT. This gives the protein CASSNTGELFF.